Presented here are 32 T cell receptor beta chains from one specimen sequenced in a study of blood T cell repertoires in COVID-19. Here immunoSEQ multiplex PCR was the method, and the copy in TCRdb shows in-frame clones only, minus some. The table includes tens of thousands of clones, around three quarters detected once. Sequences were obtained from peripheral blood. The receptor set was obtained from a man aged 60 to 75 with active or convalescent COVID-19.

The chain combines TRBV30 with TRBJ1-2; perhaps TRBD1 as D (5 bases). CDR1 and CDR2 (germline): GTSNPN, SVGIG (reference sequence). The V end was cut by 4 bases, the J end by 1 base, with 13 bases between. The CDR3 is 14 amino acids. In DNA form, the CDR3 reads TGTGCCTGGATCAAGACAGATAATAACTATGGCTACACCTTC. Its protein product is CAWIKTDNNYGYTF. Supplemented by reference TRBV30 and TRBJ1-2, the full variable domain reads SQTIHQWPATLVQPVGSPLSLECTVEGTSNPNLYWYRQAAGRGLQLLFYSVGIGQISSEVPQNLSASRPQDRQFILSSKKLLLSDSGFYLCAWIKTDNNYGYTFGSGTRLTVV.

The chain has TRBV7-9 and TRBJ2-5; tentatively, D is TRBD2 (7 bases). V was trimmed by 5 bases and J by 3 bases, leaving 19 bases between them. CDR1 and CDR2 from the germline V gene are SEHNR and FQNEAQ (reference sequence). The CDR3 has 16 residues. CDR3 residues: CASSRGGASWEETQYF. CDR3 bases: TGTGCCAGCAGCCGAGGGGGGGCTAGCTGGGAAGAGACCCAGTACTTC.

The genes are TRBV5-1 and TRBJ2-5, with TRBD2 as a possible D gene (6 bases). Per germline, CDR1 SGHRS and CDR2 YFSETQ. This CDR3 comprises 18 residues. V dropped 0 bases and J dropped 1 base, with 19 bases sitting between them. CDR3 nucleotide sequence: TGCGCCAGCAGCTTGGCAGGAGTTGTCGGGGGAGGCCAAGAGACCCAGTACTTC. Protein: CASSLAGVVGGGQETQYF.

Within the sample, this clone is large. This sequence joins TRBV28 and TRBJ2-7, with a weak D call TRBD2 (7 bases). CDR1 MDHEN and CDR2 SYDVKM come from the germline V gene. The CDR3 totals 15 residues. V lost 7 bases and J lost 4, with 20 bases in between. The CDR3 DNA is TGTGCCAGCATGGGGGGCGGGGGCTTCCCTTACGAGCAGTACTTC. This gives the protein CASMGGGGFPYEQYF. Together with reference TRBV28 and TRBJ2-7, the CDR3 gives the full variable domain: DVKVTQSSRYLVKRTGEKVFLECVQDMDHENMFWYRQDPGLGLRLIYFSYDVKMKEKGDIPEGYSVSREKKERFSLILESASTNQTSMYLCASMGGGGFPYEQYFGPGTRLTVT.

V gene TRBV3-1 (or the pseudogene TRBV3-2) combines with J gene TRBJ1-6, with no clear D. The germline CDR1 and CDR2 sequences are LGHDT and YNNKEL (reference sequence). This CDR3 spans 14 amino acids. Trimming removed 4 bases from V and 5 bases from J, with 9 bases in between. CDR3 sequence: CASSLGANNSPLHF. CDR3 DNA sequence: TGTGCCAGCAGCCTGGGAGCGAATAATTCACCCCTCCACTTT.

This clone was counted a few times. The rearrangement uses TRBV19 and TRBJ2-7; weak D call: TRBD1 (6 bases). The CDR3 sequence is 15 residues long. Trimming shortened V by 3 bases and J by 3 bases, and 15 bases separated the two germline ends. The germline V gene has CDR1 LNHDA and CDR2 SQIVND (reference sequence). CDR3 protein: CASSINQGPYYEQYF. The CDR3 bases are TGTGCCAGTAGTATTAATCAGGGGCCGTACTACGAGCAGTACTTC. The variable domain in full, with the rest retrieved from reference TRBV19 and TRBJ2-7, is DGGITQSPKYLFRKEGQNVTLSCEQNLNHDAMYWYRQDPGQGLRLIYYSQIVNDFQKGDIAEGYSVSREKKESFPLTVTSAQKNPTAFYLCASSINQGPYYEQYFGPGTRLTVT.

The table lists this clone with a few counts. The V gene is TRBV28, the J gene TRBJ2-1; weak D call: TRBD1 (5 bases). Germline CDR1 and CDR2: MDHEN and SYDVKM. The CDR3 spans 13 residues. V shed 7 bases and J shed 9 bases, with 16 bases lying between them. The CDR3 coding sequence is TGTGCCAGCACGACAGTCGGTTGGAGTGAGCAGTTCTTC. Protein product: CASTTVGWSEQFF.

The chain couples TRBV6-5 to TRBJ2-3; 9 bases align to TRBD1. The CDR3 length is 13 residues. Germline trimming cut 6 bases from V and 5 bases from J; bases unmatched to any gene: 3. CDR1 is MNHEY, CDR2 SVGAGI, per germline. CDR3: CASRDRGGDTQYF. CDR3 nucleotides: TGTGCCAGCAGGGACAGGGGAGGAGATACGCAGTATTTT.

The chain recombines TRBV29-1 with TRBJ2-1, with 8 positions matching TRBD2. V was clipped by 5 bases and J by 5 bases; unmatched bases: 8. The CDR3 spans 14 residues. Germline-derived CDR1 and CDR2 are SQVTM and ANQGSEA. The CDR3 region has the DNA TGCAGCGTTAATCGGCTAGCGGGTGACAATGAGCAGTTCTTC. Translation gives CSVNRLAGDNEQFF.

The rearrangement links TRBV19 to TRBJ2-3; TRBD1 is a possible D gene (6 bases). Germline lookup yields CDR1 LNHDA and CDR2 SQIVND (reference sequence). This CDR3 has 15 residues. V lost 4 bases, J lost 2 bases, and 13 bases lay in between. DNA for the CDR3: TGTGCCAGTAGTAGGAATAGGGGGTCCACAGATACGCAGTATTTT. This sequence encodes CASSRNRGSTDTQYF.

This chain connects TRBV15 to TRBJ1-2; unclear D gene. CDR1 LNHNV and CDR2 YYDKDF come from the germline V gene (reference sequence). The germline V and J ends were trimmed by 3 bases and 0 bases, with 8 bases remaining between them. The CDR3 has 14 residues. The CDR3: CATSSYQANYGYTF. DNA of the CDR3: TGTGCCACCAGCAGCTACCAGGCTAACTATGGCTACACCTTC.

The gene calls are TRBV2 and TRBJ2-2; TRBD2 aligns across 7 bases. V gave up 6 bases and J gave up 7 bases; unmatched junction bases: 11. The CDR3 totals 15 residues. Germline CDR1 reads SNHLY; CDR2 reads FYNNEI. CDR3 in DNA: TGTGCCAGCAGCGGGAGCGGGGCTGGGGGCGGGGAGCTGTTTTTT. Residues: CASSGSGAGGGELFF.

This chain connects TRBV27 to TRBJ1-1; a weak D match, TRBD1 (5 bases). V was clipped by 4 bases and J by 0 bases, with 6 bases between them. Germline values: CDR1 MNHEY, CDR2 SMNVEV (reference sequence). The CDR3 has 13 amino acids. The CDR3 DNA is TGTGCCAGCAGTTGGGGCCTGAACACTGAAGCTTTCTTT. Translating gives CASSWGLNTEAFF.

The CDR3 protein is CASSPRNRGESPLHF. The DNA of the CDR3 is TGTGCCAGCAGCCCCCGAAACAGGGGGGAATCACCCCTCCACTTT. The J gene is TRBJ1-6, the V gene TRBV7-2; 8 nucleotides line up with TRBD1. V lost 5 bases and J lost 10; bases outside the gene matches: 10. Germline CDR1 and CDR2: SGHTA and FQGNSA. The CDR3 runs 15 residues.

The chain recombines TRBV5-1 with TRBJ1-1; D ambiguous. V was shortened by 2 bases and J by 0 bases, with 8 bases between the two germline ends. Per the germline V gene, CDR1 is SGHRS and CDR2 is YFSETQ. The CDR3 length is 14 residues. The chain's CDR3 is CASSFEPMNTEAFF. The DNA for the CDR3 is TGCGCCAGCAGCTTTGAGCCGATGAACACTGAAGCTTTCTTT.

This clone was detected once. The CDR3 DNA sequence: TGCGCCAGCAGCCCCTTTGGACAGGGGGTGTTTCAGCCCCAGCATTTT. It encodes CASSPFGQGVFQPQHF. The chain recombines TRBV4-1 with TRBJ1-5; 10 bases align to TRBD1. Germline-derived CDR1 and CDR2 are MGHRA and YSYEKL. The CDR3 consists of 16 residues. After removal of 4 bases from V and 6 bases from J, the junction contained 9 bases not matched to a gene.

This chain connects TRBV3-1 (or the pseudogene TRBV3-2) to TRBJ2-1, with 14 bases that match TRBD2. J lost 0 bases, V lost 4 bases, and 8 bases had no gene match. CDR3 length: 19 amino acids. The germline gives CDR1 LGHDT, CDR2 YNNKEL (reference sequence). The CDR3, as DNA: TGTGCCAGCAGCCCCCTCCCGGGACTAGCGGGGGCCTCCTACAATGAGCAGTTCTTC. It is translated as CASSPLPGLAGASYNEQFF.

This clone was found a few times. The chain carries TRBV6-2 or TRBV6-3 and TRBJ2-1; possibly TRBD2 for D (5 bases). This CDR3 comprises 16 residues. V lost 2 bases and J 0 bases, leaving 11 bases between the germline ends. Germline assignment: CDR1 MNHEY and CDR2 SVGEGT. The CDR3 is CASSYVVGVSYNEQFF. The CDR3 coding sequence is TGTGCCAGCAGTTACGTCGTCGGGGTCTCCTACAATGAGCAGTTCTTC.

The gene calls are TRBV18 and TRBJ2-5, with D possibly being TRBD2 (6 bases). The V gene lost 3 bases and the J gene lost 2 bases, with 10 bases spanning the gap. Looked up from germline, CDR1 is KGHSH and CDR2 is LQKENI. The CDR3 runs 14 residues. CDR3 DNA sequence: TGTGCCAGCTCACCTGGGGCGGGGCAAGAGACCCAGTACTTC. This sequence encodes CASSPGAGQETQYF.

CDR3 region: CASSQAAGLPYGYTF. The CDR3, as DNA: TGCGCCAGCAGCCAAGCCGCAGGGCTACCCTATGGCTACACCTTC. The chain couples TRBV4-1 to TRBJ1-2, with D possibly being TRBD1 (5 bases). V was shortened by 1 base and J by 4 bases, with 13 bases between the two germline ends. CDR3 length equals 15 residues. Germline V gene data show CDR1 as MGHRA and CDR2 as YSYEKL.

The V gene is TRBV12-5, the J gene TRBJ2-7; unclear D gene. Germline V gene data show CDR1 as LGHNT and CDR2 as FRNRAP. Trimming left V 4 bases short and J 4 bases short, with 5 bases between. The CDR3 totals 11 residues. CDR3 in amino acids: CASGSGYEQYF. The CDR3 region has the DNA TGTGCTAGTGGTTCGGGTTACGAGCAGTACTTC.

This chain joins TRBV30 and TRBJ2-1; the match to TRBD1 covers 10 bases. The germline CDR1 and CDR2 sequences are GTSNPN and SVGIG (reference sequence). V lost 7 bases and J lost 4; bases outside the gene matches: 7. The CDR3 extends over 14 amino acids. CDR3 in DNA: TGTGCCTCGATGGACAGGGGGACGTACAATGAGCAGTTCTTC. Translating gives CASMDRGTYNEQFF.

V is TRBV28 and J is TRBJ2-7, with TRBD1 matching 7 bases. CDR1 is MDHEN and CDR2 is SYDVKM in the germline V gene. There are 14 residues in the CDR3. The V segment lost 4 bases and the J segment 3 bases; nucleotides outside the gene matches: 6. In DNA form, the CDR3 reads TGTGCCAGCAGTTCGGGACAGACGCTCTACGAGCAGTACTTC. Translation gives CASSSGQTLYEQYF.

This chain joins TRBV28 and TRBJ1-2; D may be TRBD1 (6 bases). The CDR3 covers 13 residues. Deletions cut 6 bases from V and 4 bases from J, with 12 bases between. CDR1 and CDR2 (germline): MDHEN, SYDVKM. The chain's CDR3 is CASSQTGPYGYTF. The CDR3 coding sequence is TGTGCCAGCAGCCAAACAGGGCCCTATGGCTACACCTTC.

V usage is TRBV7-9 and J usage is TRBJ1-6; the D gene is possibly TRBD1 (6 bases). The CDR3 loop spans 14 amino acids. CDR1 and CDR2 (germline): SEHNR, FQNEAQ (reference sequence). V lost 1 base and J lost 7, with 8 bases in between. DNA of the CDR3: TGTGCCAGCAGCTTAGGACAGGAAAATTCACCCCTCCACTTT. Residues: CASSLGQENSPLHF.

The CDR3 coding sequence is TGTGCCAGCACCCGGACAGGGTTTGGGGCTGAAGCTTTCTTT. Residues: CASTRTGFGAEAFF. The rearrangement uses TRBV28 and TRBJ1-1; 8 nucleotides agree with TRBD1. After removal of 7 bases from V and 6 bases from J, the junction contained 10 bases not matched to a gene. CDR1 and CDR2 from the germline V gene are MDHEN and SYDVKM. This CDR3 has 14 residues.

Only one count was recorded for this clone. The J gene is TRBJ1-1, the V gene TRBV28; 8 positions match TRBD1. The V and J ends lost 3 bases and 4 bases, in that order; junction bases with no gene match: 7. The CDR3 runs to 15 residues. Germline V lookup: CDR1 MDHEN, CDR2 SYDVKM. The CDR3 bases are TGTGCCAGCAGTTTTGGCGACAGGGGAGGCACTGAAGCTTTCTTT. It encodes CASSFGDRGGTEAFF.

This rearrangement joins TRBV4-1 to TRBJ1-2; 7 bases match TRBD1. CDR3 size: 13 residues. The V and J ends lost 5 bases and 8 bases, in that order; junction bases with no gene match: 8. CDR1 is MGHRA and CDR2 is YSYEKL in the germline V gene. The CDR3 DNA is TGCGCCAGCAGCAGACAGGGCTCGGGCGGCTACACCTTC. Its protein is CASSRQGSGGYTF.

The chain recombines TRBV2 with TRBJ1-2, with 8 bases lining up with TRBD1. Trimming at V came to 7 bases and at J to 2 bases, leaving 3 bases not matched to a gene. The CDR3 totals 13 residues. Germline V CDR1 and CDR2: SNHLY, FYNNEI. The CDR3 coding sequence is TGTGCCAGCATTAGGGACAGGAACTATGGCTACACCTTC. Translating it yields CASIRDRNYGYTF.

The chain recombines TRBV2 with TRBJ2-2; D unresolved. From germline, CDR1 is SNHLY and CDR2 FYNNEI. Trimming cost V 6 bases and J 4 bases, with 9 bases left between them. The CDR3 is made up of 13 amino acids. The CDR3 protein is CASRSTGTGELFF. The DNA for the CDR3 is TGTGCCAGCAGGTCCACGGGCACCGGGGAGCTGTTTTTT.

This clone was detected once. CDR3 in amino acids: CSAPVLYGYTF. CDR3 DNA: TGCAGTGCTCCCGTCCTATATGGCTACACCTTC. J is TRBJ1-2 and V is TRBV20-1, with D unclear. Trimming removed 5 bases from V and 5 bases from J, with 9 bases in between. This CDR3 region has 11 residues. The germline V gene has CDR1 DFQATT and CDR2 SNEGSKA (reference sequence).

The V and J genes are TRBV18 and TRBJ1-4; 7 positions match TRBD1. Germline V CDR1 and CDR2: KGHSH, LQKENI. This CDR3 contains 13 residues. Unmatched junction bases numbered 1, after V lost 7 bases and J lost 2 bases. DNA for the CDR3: TGTGCCAGCTGCAGGGGGACTAATGAAAAACTGTTTTTT. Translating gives CASCRGTNEKLFF.